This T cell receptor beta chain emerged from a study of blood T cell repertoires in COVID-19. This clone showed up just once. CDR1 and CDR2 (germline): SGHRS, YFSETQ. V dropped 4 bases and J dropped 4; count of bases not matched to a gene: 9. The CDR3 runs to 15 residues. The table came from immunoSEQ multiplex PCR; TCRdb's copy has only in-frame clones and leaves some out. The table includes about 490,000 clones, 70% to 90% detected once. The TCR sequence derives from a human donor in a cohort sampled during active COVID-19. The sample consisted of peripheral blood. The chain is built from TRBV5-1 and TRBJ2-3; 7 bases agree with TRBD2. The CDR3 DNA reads TGCGCCAGCAGCCGGAGCGGGAATAGCCCAGATACGCAGTATTTT. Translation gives CASSRSGNSPDTQYF. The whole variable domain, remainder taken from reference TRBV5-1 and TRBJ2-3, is KAGVTQTPRYLIKTRGQQVTLSCSPISGHRSVSWYQQTPGQGLQFLFEYFSETQRNKGNFPGRFSGRQFSNSRSEMNVSTLELGDSALYLCASSRSGNSPDTQYFGPGTRLTVL.